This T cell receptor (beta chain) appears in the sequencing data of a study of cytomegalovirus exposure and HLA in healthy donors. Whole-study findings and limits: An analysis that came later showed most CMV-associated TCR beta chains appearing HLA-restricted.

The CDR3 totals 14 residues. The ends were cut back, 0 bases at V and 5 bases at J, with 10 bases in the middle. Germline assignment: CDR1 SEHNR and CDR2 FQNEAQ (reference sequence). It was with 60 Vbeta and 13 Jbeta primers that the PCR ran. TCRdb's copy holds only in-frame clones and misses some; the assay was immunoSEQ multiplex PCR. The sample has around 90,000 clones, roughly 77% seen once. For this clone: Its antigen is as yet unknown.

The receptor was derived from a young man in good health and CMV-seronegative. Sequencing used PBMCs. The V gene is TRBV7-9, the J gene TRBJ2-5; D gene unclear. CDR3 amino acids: CASSLAKPLETQYF. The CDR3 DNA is TGTGCCAGCAGCTTAGCGAAGCCCTTGGAGACCCAGTACTTC.